This T cell receptor beta chain was sequenced for a study of shared clonotypes between healthy human individuals. V dropped 6 bases and J dropped 3; count of bases not matched to a gene: 4. This CDR3 region has 14 residues. From germline, CDR1 is MNHEY and CDR2 SVGAGI. Assay used: immunoSEQ multiplex PCR; TCRdb lists only in-frame clones, some missing. The sample lists hundreds of thousands of clones, almost 97% occurring once. The V call is TRBV6-5, the J call TRBJ2-7, with 11 nucleotides matching TRBD2. This TCR was sampled from a woman in her 30s in good health. Input material: naive CD4+ T cells sorted from blood. Subset described: CD45RA+ positively selected. CDR3 in amino acids: CASRPGTSGYEQYF. DNA of the CDR3: TGTGCCAGCAGACCCGGGACTAGCGGCTACGAGCAGTACTTC.